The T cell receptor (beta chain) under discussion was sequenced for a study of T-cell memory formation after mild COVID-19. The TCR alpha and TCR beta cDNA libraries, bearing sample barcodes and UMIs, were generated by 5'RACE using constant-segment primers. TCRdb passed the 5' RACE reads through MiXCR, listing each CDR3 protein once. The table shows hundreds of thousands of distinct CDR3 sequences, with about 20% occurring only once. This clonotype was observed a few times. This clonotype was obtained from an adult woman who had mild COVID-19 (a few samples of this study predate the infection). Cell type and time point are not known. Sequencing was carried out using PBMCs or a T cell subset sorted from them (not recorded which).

CDR3 protein: CASTRPSTEAFF. The CDR3 bases are TGTGCCAGCACCCGCCCCTCAACTGAAGCTTTCTTT. The gene calls are TRBV28 and TRBJ1-1; D is unresolved. Trimming removed 7 bases from V and 5 bases from J, with 11 bases in between. The CDR3 consists of 12 residues. Germline CDR1 MDHEN, CDR2 SYDVKM.